This entry describes one T cell receptor beta chain. Its antigen is not yet known. The input lacks base qualities; no much larger clone sits a single base away. These data belong to a study of control samples from healthy donors and cancer patients (dated by TCRdb to about 2020). Libraries were made using the immunoSEQ multiplex PCR assay. TCRdb mirrors the immuneACCESS table, restricted to in-frame sequences. Some clones are absent from its copies; in checked studies, under half trace to an unresolved V gene, and the reason for the others is unknown. For this sample there are roughly 30,000 clones; 87% appear just once. 1.5% to 2% of the sample goes to the ten largest clones. Spanning cysteine to phenylalanine, the CDR3 consists of 13 amino acids. Here the CDR3 DNA is all that survives: 39 bases in frame from base 1. The germline V gene (reference sequence) provides CDR1 DFQATT and CDR2 SNEGSKA. V was cut back by 3 bases and J by 4 bases, leaving a gap of 11 bases between them.

The sequence links TRBV20-1 to TRBJ2-3; no confident D gene assignment can be made. The sample was PBMCs. The TCR sequence derives from a woman aged 40 to 50 with lung cancer. This receptor carries the CDR3 CSASASGADTQYF. The sequenced DNA: TGCAGTGCTAGTGCCTCAGGTGCAGATACGCAGTATTTT.